A selection of T cell receptor beta chains follows, all from one sample in a study of shared clonotypes between healthy human individuals. Some clones are missing from TCRdb's copy, which holds only in-frame ones; the method was immunoSEQ multiplex PCR. This table has about 600,000 clones, approximately 97% appearing once. Sample: naive CD4+ T cells sorted from blood. These receptors came from a woman in her twenties or thirties in good health. The CDR3 runs from the conserved cysteine through the conserved F or W. Fields, in order: D gene, J gene, V gene, CDR3 length, CDR3 protein, CDR3 DNA. The D gene is left open where the match is weak.

d_gene: -; j_gene: TRBJ1-2; v_gene: TRBV7-2; len: 13; CDR3aa: CASSLQGLGGYTF; CDR3nt: TGTGCCAGCAGCTTACAGGGTCTCGGAGGCTACACCTTC
d_gene: -; j_gene: TRBJ2-1; v_gene: TRBV5-1; len: 15; CDR3aa: CASSLPGNSYNEQFF; CDR3nt: TGCGCCAGCAGCTTGCCCGGGAACTCCTACAATGAGCAGTTCTTC
d_gene: -; j_gene: TRBJ2-5; v_gene: TRBV5-4; len: 14; CDR3aa: CASSPGPMGETQYF; CDR3nt: TGTGCCAGCAGCCCGGGGCCGATGGGGGAGACCCAGTACTTC
d_gene: -; j_gene: TRBJ2-7; v_gene: TRBV15; len: 14; CDR3aa: CATSNGTVTYEQYF; CDR3nt: TGTGCCACCAGCAACGGGACTGTTACCTACGAGCAGTACTTC
d_gene: -; j_gene: TRBJ1-6; v_gene: TRBV28; len: 13; CDR3aa: CATLEGGVSPLHF; CDR3nt: TGTGCCACCCTGGAGGGGGGTGTTTCACCCCTCCACTTT
d_gene: -; j_gene: TRBJ2-1; v_gene: TRBV29-1; len: 14; CDR3aa: CSVLSGTPYNEQFF; CDR3nt: TGCAGCGTTCTAAGCGGGACACCTTACAATGAGCAGTTCTTC
d_gene: TRBD1; j_gene: TRBJ2-4; v_gene: TRBV4-1; len: 15; CDR3aa: CASSHGDGQGNIQYF; CDR3nt: TGCGCCAGCAGCCATGGGGATGGACAGGGAAACATTCAGTACTTC
d_gene: -; j_gene: TRBJ2-3; v_gene: TRBV10-3; len: 16; CDR3aa: CAISERGGSSTDTQYF; CDR3nt: TGTGCCATCAGTGAGCGAGGGGGTTCTAGCACAGATACGCAGTATTTT
d_gene: TRBD1; j_gene: TRBJ1-1; v_gene: TRBV5-4; len: 16; CDR3aa: CASSLPDRGMNTEAFF; CDR3nt: TGTGCCAGCAGCTTACCCGACAGGGGAATGAACACTGAAGCTTTCTTT
d_gene: -; j_gene: TRBJ2-1; v_gene: TRBV5-1; len: 14; CDR3aa: CASSGGSSYNEQFF; CDR3nt: TGCGCCAGCAGTGGTGGCTCTTCCTACAATGAGCAGTTCTTC